This T cell receptor (beta chain) was identified during a study of CD8 T cells in Susac syndrome. Germline CDR1 and CDR2: MDHEN and SYDVKM. The V gene end was trimmed by 6 bases and the J gene end by 4 bases; junction bases not matched to a gene: 10. The CDR3 length is 16 residues. Sequencing of TCR beta covered CD8+ and CD4+ T cells obtained from blood. Random hexamers were used to reverse transcribe roughly 0.45 to 1 ug of RNA. TCRdb fed the immunoSEQ multiplex PCR reads into MiXCR, producing one record per CDR3 protein. Seen here are about 190,000 distinct CDR3 sequences, about 95% observed once, and the top ten hold about 0.094%.

The sample consisted of CD4+ T cells from PBMCs. The origin of this receptor is a human donor in good health. V is TRBV28 and J is TRBJ2-3; 10 bases are a match to TRBD2. The chain's CDR3 is CASRPPAGGSADTQYF. Written as DNA, the CDR3 is TGTGCCAGCAGACCGCCAGCGGGAGGGAGCGCAGATACGCAGTATTTT.